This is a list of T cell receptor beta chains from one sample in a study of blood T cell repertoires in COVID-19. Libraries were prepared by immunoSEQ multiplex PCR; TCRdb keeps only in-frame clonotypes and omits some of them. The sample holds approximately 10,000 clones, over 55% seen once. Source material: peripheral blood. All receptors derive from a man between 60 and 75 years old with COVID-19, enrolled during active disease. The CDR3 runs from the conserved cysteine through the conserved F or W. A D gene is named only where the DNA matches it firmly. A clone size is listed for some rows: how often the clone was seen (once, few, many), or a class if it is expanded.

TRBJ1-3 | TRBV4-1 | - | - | TGCGCCAGCAGCCTGACAGAGTCTCGAAACACCATATATTTT | CASSLTESRNTIYF
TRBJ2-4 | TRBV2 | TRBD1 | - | TGTGCCAGCATCGACCGGGACAGAAAAAACATTCAGTACTTC | CASIDRDRKNIQYF
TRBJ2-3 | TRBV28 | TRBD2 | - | TGTGCCAGTTCTCGTCGGCGGGAGATGGATACGCAGTATTTT | CASSRRREMDTQYF
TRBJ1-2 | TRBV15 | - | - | TGTGCCACCAGCAGAGTCCAGGGAATGACTAACTATGGCTACACCTTC | CATSRVQGMTNYGYTF
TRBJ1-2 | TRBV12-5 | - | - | TGTGCTAGTGGTCCGCGGGGGGGGCAGGGCTACACCTTC | CASGPRGGQGYTF
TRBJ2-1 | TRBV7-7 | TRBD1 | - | TGTGCCAGCAGCCGGGGACAGGGGGCCGGGTATGAGCAGTTCTTC | CASSRGQGAGYEQFF
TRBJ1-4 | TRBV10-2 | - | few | TGCGCCAGCAGTGTGGAGGACGAAAAACTGTTTTTT | CASSVEDEKLFF
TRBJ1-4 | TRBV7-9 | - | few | TGTGCCAGCAGCTTAAGCAGGGCTAATGAAAAACTGTTTTTT | CASSLSRANEKLFF
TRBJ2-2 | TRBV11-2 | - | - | TGTGCCAGCAGCCCCGGGCCCGGGGCCGGGGAGCTGTTTTTT | CASSPGPGAGELFF
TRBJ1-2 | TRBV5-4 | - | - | TGTGCCAGCAGCTTGGACAGGTACTATGGCTACACCTTC | CASSLDRYYGYTF
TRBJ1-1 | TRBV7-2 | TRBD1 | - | TGTGCCAGCAGGGGGACAGGGAGGAACACTGAAGCTTTCTTT | CASRGTGRNTEAFF
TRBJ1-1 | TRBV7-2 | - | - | TGTGCCAGCAGCTTAGCGACAGGTTTCACTGAAGCTTTCTTT | CASSLATGFTEAFF
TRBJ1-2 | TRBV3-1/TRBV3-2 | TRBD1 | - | TGTGCCAGCAGCCATAGGGACAGGGTTGGCTACACCTTC | CASSHRDRVGYTF
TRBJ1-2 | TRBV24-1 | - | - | TGTGCCACCAGTGAGCAGGGATTTGGCTACACCTTC | CATSEQGFGYTF
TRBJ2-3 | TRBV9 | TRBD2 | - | TGTGCCAGCAGCGTGTGGACTAGCCGAAGCACAGATACGCAGTATTTT | CASSVWTSRSTDTQYF
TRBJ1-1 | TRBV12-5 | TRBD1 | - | TGTGCTAGTGGACTTCGGGACAGGGTCACTGAAGCTTTCTTT | CASGLRDRVTEAFF
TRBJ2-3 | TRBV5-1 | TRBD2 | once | TGCGCCCGCCGGGGCGCGGGGGGGGGCACAGATACGCAGTATTTT | CARRGAGGGTDTQYF
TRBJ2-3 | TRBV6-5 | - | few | TGTGCCAGCAGTATTCAGGACAGATTCGGGGATACGCAGTATTTT | CASSIQDRFGDTQYF
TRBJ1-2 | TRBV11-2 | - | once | TGTGCCAGCAGCCGGTCCGCGGGCGAGGTCCTGACAGGACATGGCTACACCTTC | CASSRSAGEVLTGHGYTF
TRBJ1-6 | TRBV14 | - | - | TGTGCCAGCAGCCAAGATGTGGAGGCAGTCCTCCACTTT | CASSQDVEAVLHF
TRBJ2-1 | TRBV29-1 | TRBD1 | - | TGCAGCGTTGAGGGACAGGGAGGCCGCTCCTACAATGAGCAGTTCTTC | CSVEGQGGRSYNEQFF
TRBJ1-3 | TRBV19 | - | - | TGTGCCAGTAGCCATACAGGCGTAGAAGCTGGAAACACCATATATTTT | CASSHTGVEAGNTIYF
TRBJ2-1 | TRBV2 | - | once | TGTGCCAGCAGCCCCCCCAAGTTCTTC | CASSPPKFF
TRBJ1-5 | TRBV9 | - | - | TGTGCCAGCAGCCCGGGGTCCGTTAGCAATCAGCCCCAGCATTTT | CASSPGSVSNQPQHF
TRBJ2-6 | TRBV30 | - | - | TGTGCCTGGAGTGTATGGGAGAGAGGGGCCAACGTCCTGACTTTC | CAWSVWERGANVLTF
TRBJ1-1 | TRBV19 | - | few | TGTGCCAGTAGTATAGACAGGGAAACTGAAGCTTTCTTT | CASSIDRETEAFF
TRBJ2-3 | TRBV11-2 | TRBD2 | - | TGTGCCAGCAGCCCCCGGGGGGGGCAGTCTAGCGGGGACCTCGATACGCAGTATTTT | CASSPRGGQSSGDLDTQYF
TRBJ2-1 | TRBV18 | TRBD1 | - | TGTGCCAGCTCACCGACCGGGACAGGGGGTTACAATGAGCAGTTCTTC | CASSPTGTGGYNEQFF
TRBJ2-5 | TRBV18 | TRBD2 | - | TGTGCCAGCTCACCTACTAGCGCTCAAGAGACCCAGTACTTC | CASSPTSAQETQYF
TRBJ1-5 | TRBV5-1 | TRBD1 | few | TGCGCCAGCAGCTCAGGACAGGGAGCTCAGCCCCAGCATTTT | CASSSGQGAQPQHF
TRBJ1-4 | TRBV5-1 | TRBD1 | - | TGCGCCAGCAGCTCCCAGGGGGGAGGAGGGACCTTTAATGAAAAACTGTTTTTT | CASSSQGGGGTFNEKLFF
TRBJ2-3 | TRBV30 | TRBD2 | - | TGTGCCTGGAGTATCGGACTAGCGGGAGTAACAGATACGCAGTATTTT | CAWSIGLAGVTDTQYF
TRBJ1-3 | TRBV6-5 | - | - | TGTGCCAGCAGTTACTGGGCGGGGGACACCATATATTTT | CASSYWAGDTIYF
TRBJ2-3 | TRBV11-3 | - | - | TGTGCCAGCAGCTTAAGGCAGGGAATCACAGATACGCAGTATTTT | CASSLRQGITDTQYF
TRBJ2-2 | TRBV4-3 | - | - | TGCGCCAGCAGCCAAGATTGGGCAGGGGTGGCCGGGGAGCTGTTTTTT | CASSQDWAGVAGELFF
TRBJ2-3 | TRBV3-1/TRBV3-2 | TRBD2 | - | TGTGCCAGCAGGGATAGCGGGAGCCCAGATACGCAGTATTTT | CASRDSGSPDTQYF
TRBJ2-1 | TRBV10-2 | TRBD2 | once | TGCGCCAGTCGGGAAGGGACTAGCGGGATTAATGAGCAGTTCTTC | CASREGTSGINEQFF
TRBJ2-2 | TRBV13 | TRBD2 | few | TGTGCCAGCAGCACCCGGGGGGGGACGGGCACCGGGGAGCTGTTTTTT | CASSTRGGTGTGELFF
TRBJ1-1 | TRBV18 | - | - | TGTGCCAGCTCACGACCGACAGGGAACACTGAAGCTTTCTTT | CASSRPTGNTEAFF
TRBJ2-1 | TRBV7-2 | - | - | TGTGCCAGCAGCCAAGAAGGGGGAGTCGCCGAGCAGTTCTTC | CASSQEGGVAEQFF
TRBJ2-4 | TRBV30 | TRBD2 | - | TGTGCCTGGATACGGGGGGACATTCAGTACTTC | CAWIRGDIQYF
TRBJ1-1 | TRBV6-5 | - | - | TGTGCCAGCAGCCTACAGGGCTTACATGACACTGAAGCTTTCTTT | CASSLQGLHDTEAFF
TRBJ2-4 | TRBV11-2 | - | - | TGTGCCAGCAGCTTAGTGGCGCAGACCCCGAGCGTGAACATTCAGTACTTC | CASSLVAQTPSVNIQYF
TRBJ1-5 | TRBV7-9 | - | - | TGTGCCAGCAGCTTATGGGAGGGTCAGCCCCAGCATTTT | CASSLWEGQPQHF
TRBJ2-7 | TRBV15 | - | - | TGTGCCACCAGCAGAGATTCCGGACTCTCGCCCTGGTACGAGCAGTACTTC | CATSRDSGLSPWYEQYF
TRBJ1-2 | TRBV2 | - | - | TGTGCCAGCATAGGGCCCCTGTGGGGGGCTAACTATGGCTACACCTTC | CASIGPLWGANYGYTF